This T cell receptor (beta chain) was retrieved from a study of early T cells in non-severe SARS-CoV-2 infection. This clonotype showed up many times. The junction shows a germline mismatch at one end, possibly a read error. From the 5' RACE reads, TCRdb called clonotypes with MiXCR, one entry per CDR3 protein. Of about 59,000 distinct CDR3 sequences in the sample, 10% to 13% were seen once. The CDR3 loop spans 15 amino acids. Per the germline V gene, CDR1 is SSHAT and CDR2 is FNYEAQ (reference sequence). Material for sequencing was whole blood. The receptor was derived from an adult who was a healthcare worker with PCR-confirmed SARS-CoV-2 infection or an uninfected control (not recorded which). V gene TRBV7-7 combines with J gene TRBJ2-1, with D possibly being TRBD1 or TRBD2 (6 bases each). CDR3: CASSARGASYNEQFF. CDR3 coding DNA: TGTGCTAGCAGCGCGAGGGGGGCTTCCTACAATGAGCAGTTCTTC.